The clone carrying this TCR beta chain was recorded only once. What it binds is unknown. The data were produced by immunoSEQ multiplex PCR, yet TCRdb's version contains in-frame clones alone and is incomplete. This sample yields some 130,000 clones, of which 80% to 90% are seen a single time; approximately 8.8% belongs to the top ten. This entry is derived from a study of T cell responses to AZD1222 COVID-19 vaccine. Study-wide results and limits: Females outnumbered males among donors, who were mostly white British; clonal diversity was possibly underestimated. The study identified only 6 or 7 AZD1222 recipients as seropositive at baseline.

J gave up 8 bases and V 0 bases, and 12 bases lay outside the gene matches. The CDR3 extends over 17 amino acids. Germline V gene lookup returns CDR1 MGHRA and CDR2 YSYEKL. This chain joins TRBV4-1 and TRBJ1-4, with 7 bases that match TRBD1. Sequencing was performed on peripheral blood, taken 28 days after the second AZD1222 dose. The receptor was derived from an adult who received the AZD1222 COVID-19 vaccine. The DNA of the CDR3 is TGCGCCAGCAGCCAAGATCGGGGGACAGCCATGGGGGAAAAACTGTTTTTT. Amino acid sequence: CASSQDRGTAMGEKLFF.